These T cell receptor beta chains were read from a single sample in a study of OX40 agonist ivuxolimab in advanced cancers. Clones were sequenced by immunoSEQ multiplex PCR, and TCRdb holds only the in-frame ones, with some missing. The sample lists 30,000 to 35,000 clones; about nine tenths were seen once. The material sequenced was CD4+ or CD8+ T cells sorted from blood, taken in a trial of the OX40 agonist ivuxolimab. Receptors were obtained from an adult with an advanced solid tumor such as melanoma, head and neck, liver or kidney cancer. Both conserved end residues are part of each CDR3. Each record gives: D gene, clone size, V gene, J gene, CDR3 DNA, CDR3 protein. D genes are given only for firm matches. A row's size may be missing; if present it is once, few, many or a size class.

d_call: .; clone_size: .; v_call: TRBV9; j_call: TRBJ2-7; cdr3_nt: TGTGCCAGCAGCGTAGGCGACTACCGCACCTACGAGCAGTACTTC; cdr3_aa: CASSVGDYRTYEQYF
d_call: TRBD1; clone_size: .; v_call: TRBV28; j_call: TRBJ1-2; cdr3_nt: TGTGCCAGCAGTTTTTTTGCAGGGGGCGAGTATGGCTACACCTTC; cdr3_aa: CASSFFAGGEYGYTF
d_call: .; clone_size: .; v_call: TRBV2; j_call: TRBJ2-7; cdr3_nt: TGTGCCAGCAGTCCTAGCTACGAGCAGTACTTC; cdr3_aa: CASSPSYEQYF
d_call: .; clone_size: .; v_call: TRBV4-1; j_call: TRBJ1-5; cdr3_nt: TGCGCCAGCAGCCAAGGTGGACGGGACGGGGAGCCCCAGCATTTT; cdr3_aa: CASSQGGRDGEPQHF
d_call: .; clone_size: few; v_call: TRBV7-9; j_call: TRBJ1-2; cdr3_nt: TGTGCCAGCAGCTTAGTTACCAGGGCTGATGGCTACACCTTC; cdr3_aa: CASSLVTRADGYTF
d_call: TRBD1; clone_size: .; v_call: TRBV29-1; j_call: TRBJ2-7; cdr3_nt: TGCAGCGTTGACCGACAGGGGGGCGCCGAGCAGTACTTC; cdr3_aa: CSVDRQGGAEQYF
d_call: .; clone_size: .; v_call: TRBV19; j_call: TRBJ2-1; cdr3_nt: TGTGCCAGTACGAGGAGCAGCTCCTACAATGAGCAGTTCTTC; cdr3_aa: CASTRSSSYNEQFF
d_call: .; clone_size: .; v_call: TRBV7-9; j_call: TRBJ2-7; cdr3_nt: TGTGCCAGCAGCTTAGGGCAGGGGAAAGACTACGAGCAGTACTTC; cdr3_aa: CASSLGQGKDYEQYF
d_call: .; clone_size: .; v_call: TRBV5-4; j_call: TRBJ2-1; cdr3_nt: TGTGCCAGCAGCCCTCCGGACTCCAATGAGCAGTTCTTC; cdr3_aa: CASSPPDSNEQFF
d_call: .; clone_size: .; v_call: TRBV28; j_call: TRBJ1-1; cdr3_nt: TGTGCCAGCAGCCTAACAGGGAACACTGAAGCTTTCTTT; cdr3_aa: CASSLTGNTEAFF
d_call: .; clone_size: .; v_call: TRBV11-2; j_call: TRBJ1-2; cdr3_nt: TGTGCCAGCAGCCCCCCCCGAGGGCAGTATCAAGGGGCCAACTATGGCTACACCTTC; cdr3_aa: CASSPPRGQYQGANYGYTF
d_call: .; clone_size: .; v_call: TRBV9; j_call: TRBJ2-7; cdr3_nt: TGTGCCAGCAGCGAGGGTGGAGAATACGAGCAGTACTTC; cdr3_aa: CASSEGGEYEQYF
d_call: TRBD1; clone_size: once; v_call: TRBV27; j_call: TRBJ2-7; cdr3_nt: TGTGCCAGCAGCTGGACAGGGCGCTCCTACGAGCAGTACTTC; cdr3_aa: CASSWTGRSYEQYF
d_call: TRBD2; clone_size: once; v_call: TRBV2; j_call: TRBJ2-7; cdr3_nt: TGTGCCAGCAGACCTAGGACTAGCGGGGGCGAGAAACCCTACGAGCAGTACTTC; cdr3_aa: CASRPRTSGGEKPYEQYF
d_call: .; clone_size: .; v_call: TRBV7-6; j_call: TRBJ2-7; cdr3_nt: TGTGCCAGCAGCTTAGCGACGGGGTGGGGCTCCTACGAGCAGTACTTC; cdr3_aa: CASSLATGWGSYEQYF
d_call: .; clone_size: .; v_call: TRBV7-6; j_call: TRBJ1-2; cdr3_nt: TGTGCCAGCAGCCCCGGTCAGTCGGGCGATAGCTACACCTTC; cdr3_aa: CASSPGQSGDSYTF
d_call: TRBD2; clone_size: .; v_call: TRBV9; j_call: TRBJ2-5; cdr3_nt: TGTGCCAGCAGCCCTTTTGCGGGAGACGGAGAGACCCAGTACTTC; cdr3_aa: CASSPFAGDGETQYF
d_call: .; clone_size: few; v_call: TRBV7-6; j_call: TRBJ1-1; cdr3_nt: TGTGCCAGCAGCTTAGTTTTACGAGGCTCCCCTGAAGCTTTCTTT; cdr3_aa: CASSLVLRGSPEAFF
d_call: .; clone_size: .; v_call: TRBV7-8; j_call: TRBJ1-1; cdr3_nt: TGTGCCAGCAGCCAATATCAGGGTGACACTGAAGCTTTCTTT; cdr3_aa: CASSQYQGDTEAFF
d_call: TRBD1; clone_size: .; v_call: TRBV5-1; j_call: TRBJ1-6; cdr3_nt: TGCGCCAGCAGCTCCCAGGGGGACTTATATAATTCACCCCTCCACTTT; cdr3_aa: CASSSQGDLYNSPLHF
d_call: .; clone_size: .; v_call: TRBV4-1; j_call: TRBJ2-1; cdr3_nt: TGCGCCAGCAGCCAAGCGACAGGTTCTTACAATGAGCAGTTCTTC; cdr3_aa: CASSQATGSYNEQFF
d_call: TRBD2; clone_size: .; v_call: TRBV9; j_call: TRBJ2-3; cdr3_nt: TGTGCCAGTGGTACTAGCGGGGCCTCGACAGATACGCAGTATTTT; cdr3_aa: CASGTSGASTDTQYF